This TCR beta chain was obtained from a study of shared clonotypes between healthy human individuals. For the study at large: CD4 naive and CD4 memory each took three plates per donor, while CD8 naive took two and CD8 memory one. Study-wide results and caveats: Approximately 4.9% of naive CD4 clonotypes were shared across a handful of donors. Relative to memory subsets, naive subsets generally showed larger estimated richness.

The material for each subset, its genomic DNA, was split evenly across several immunoSEQ plates. Data came from immunoSEQ multiplex PCR; TCRdb stores just in-frame clones and leaves some out. The sample holds some 1,900,000 clones, over 85% seen once. Terminally differentiated effector memory CD45RA+ cells were excluded by CCR7 positive selection of CD45RO-negative cells. A note on this clone: The antigen is undetermined.

The source material was naive CD8+ T cells sorted from blood. The sequence was collected from a man between 18 and 35 years old in good health.

CDR3 sequence reads: CASSPGLALPYEQYF. The CDR3 DNA is TGTGCCAGCAGTCCCGGACTAGCGCTGCCCTACGAGCAGTACTTC. The genes are TRBV11-1 and TRBJ2-7, with 9 bases aligning to TRBD2. Per germline, CDR1 SGHAT and CDR2 FQDESV (reference sequence). This CDR3 has 15 residues. The V and J ends lost 6 bases and 2 bases, in that order; junction bases with no gene match: 8.